The present T cell receptor beta chain was sequenced within a study of cytomegalovirus exposure and HLA in healthy donors. Details on this clone: Its antigen is still unknown.

Overall study findings and caveats: Many donors shared some public TCRs, even though most TCR sequences were rare. Solely CMV serostatus was available to characterize immune exposure.

The CDR3 covers 14 residues. The V gene lost 0 bases and the J gene lost 1 base, with 4 bases spanning the gap. Germline V gives CDR1 SGHAT, CDR2 FQNNGV. PCR involved 60 Vbeta and 13 Jbeta primers. TCRdb's table, derived via immunoSEQ multiplex PCR, lists solely in-frame clones and lacks some. The repertoire has 150,000 to 200,000 clones, less than 80% of them found once; the top ten carry under 3%. Sequencing input: PBMCs. This TCR derives from a man aged 35-49 years in good health and CMV-seronegative. This chain links TRBV11-2 with TRBJ2-1; unclear D gene. CDR3 sequence (DNA): TGTGCCAGCAGCTTAGAACAATCCTACAATGAGCAGTTCTTC. Translation: CASSLEQSYNEQFF.